This passage covers 23 T cell receptor beta chains from one sample sequenced in a study of T cells in Graves' hyperthyroidism and ophthalmopathy. Amplification of TCR beta CDR3 regions was performed using RNA transcripts as template. The HTBI primer set drove a first-round RT-PCR of the TCR CDR3. MiXCR, applied by TCRdb to the multiplex PCR reads, yields one record per CDR3 protein. The sample contains a few hundred thousand distinct CDR3 sequences, approximately 15% of which appear only once. Sequenced: blood. The receptor source for this set is a woman in her thirties with Graves' hyperthyroidism.

The genes are TRBV6-1 and TRBJ1-5; tentatively, D is TRBD1 (6 bases). Looked up from germline, CDR1 is MNHNS and CDR2 is SASEGT. CDR3 length: 15 amino acids. Trimming removed 5 bases from V and 0 bases from J, with 11 bases in between. CDR3 protein: CASSIDRHSNQPQHF. Here the CDR3 DNA reads TGTGCCAGCAGTATTGACAGGCATAGCAATCAGCCCCAGCATTTT.

This clonotype was seen a few times. V and J are TRBV2 and TRBJ2-3; 8 bases agree with TRBD2. CDR1 is SNHLY, CDR2 FYNNEI, per germline. V was clipped by 6 bases and J by 8 bases; unmatched bases: 10. The length of the CDR3 is 14 residues. The CDR3 sequence is CASRAGAQKATQYF. CDR3 nucleotide sequence: TGTGCCAGCAGAGCGGGAGCCCAAAAAGCTACGCAGTATTTT. The whole variable domain, filled in from reference TRBV2 and TRBJ2-3, reads EPEVTQTPSHQVTQMGQEVILRCVPISNHLYFYWYRQILGQKVEFLVSFYNNEISEKSEIFDDQFSVERPDGSNFTLKIRSTKLEDSAMYFCASRAGAQKATQYFGPGTRLTVL.

The V and J genes are TRBV5-1 and TRBJ2-5; no reliable D call. V lost 4 bases to trimming and J lost 5 bases, with 12 bases between them. The CDR3 has 13 residues. Germline CDR1 and CDR2: SGHRS and YFSETQ. The CDR3 region has the DNA TGCGCCAGCAGCCCTTCTCTCGGGGAGACCCAGTACTTC. It specifies CASSPSLGETQYF.

V usage is TRBV7-3 and J usage is TRBJ2-1, with 16 bases fitting TRBD2. CDR1 and CDR2 from the germline V gene are SGHTA and FQGTGA. The CDR3 spans 15 residues. V lost 3 bases and J lost 10; bases outside the gene matches: 3. The CDR3 reads CASSLGTSGREEQFF. The CDR3 nucleotides are TGTGCCAGCAGCTTGGGGACTAGCGGGAGGGAAGAGCAGTTCTTC.

This clonotype was found many times. The gene calls are TRBV20-1 and TRBJ2-1; 12 bases match TRBD2. Germline values: CDR1 DFQATT, CDR2 SNEGSKA (reference sequence). Trimming cost V 3 bases and J 12 bases; bases outside gene matches: 12. This CDR3 region has 15 residues. The CDR3 nucleotides read TGCAGTGCTAGTGAGACTAGCGGGAGTATAGGTGCGCAGTTCTTC. Protein: CSASETSGSIGAQFF.

This clonotype occurred many times. The V gene is TRBV5-1, the J gene TRBJ2-2; TRBD2 matches at 9 bases. This CDR3 has 17 residues. The V gene end was trimmed by 0 bases and the J gene end by 1 base; junction bases not matched to a gene: 4. CDR1 and CDR2 from the germline V gene are SGHRS and YFSETQ. CDR3 nucleotides: TGCGCCAGCAGCTTGGCCGGGACTAGCAGGAACACCGGGGAGCTGTTTTTT. Translating gives CASSLAGTSRNTGELFF. The complete variable domain, with remaining parts taken from reference TRBV5-1 and TRBJ2-2, reads KAGVTQTPRYLIKTRGQQVTLSCSPISGHRSVSWYQQTPGQGLQFLFEYFSETQRNKGNFPGRFSGRQFSNSRSEMNVSTLELGDSALYLCASSLAGTSRNTGELFFGEGSRLTVL.

This clonotype was found many times. The genes are TRBV7-9 and TRBJ1-2, with a weak D call TRBD1 (5 bases). This CDR3 comprises 14 residues. V shed 5 bases and J shed 5 bases, with 15 bases lying between them. Looked up from germline, CDR1 is SEHNR and CDR2 is FQNEAQ (reference sequence). The CDR3 coding sequence is TGTGCCAGCAGCGGATCGACAGCCAATTATGGCTACACCTTC. Amino acid sequence: CASSGSTANYGYTF. Variable domain in full (rest from reference TRBV7-9 and TRBJ1-2): DTGVSQNPRHKITKRGQNVTFRCDPISEHNRLYWYRQTLGQGPEFLTYFQNEAQLEKSRLLSDRFSAERPKGSFSTLEIQRTEQGDSAMYLCASSGSTANYGYTFGSGTRLTVV.

The table lists this clonotype with a count of one. The rearrangement joins TRBV7-2 to TRBJ2-2; 7 nucleotides agree with TRBD2. Germline-derived CDR1 and CDR2 are SGHTA and FQGNSA. The CDR3 is 15 residues long. V gave up 5 bases and J gave up 4 bases; unmatched junction bases: 7. For the CDR3, the DNA is TGTGCCAGCAGCCCTATCCTAGCGGCCACCGGGGAGCTGTTTTTT. Protein: CASSPILAATGELFF. The full variable domain, its missing parts supplied by reference TRBV7-2 and TRBJ2-2, is GAGVSQSPSNKVTEKGKDVELRCDPISGHTALYWYRQSLGQGLEFLIYFQGNSAPDKSGLPSDRFSAERTGGSVSTLTIQRTQQEDSAVYLCASSPILAATGELFFGEGSRLTVL.

This clonotype was found many times. This rearrangement joins TRBV28 to TRBJ2-6; a possible D gene is TRBD2 (6 bases). Germline values: CDR1 MDHEN, CDR2 SYDVKM. The CDR3 consists of 10 residues. CDR3 protein: CASGRIVLTF. In DNA, the CDR3 is TGTGCGTCAGGGAGGATCGTCCTGACTTTC.

The chain is built from TRBV27 and TRBJ1-1; weak D call: TRBD1 (5 bases). V shed 3 bases and J shed 0 bases, with 14 bases lying between them. The CDR3 contains 16 residues. Germline lookup yields CDR1 MNHEY and CDR2 SMNVEV (reference sequence). The CDR3 spells CASSFSAGTVNTEAFF. The CDR3 region has the DNA TGTGCCAGCAGTTTTTCGGCGGGGACGGTGAACACTGAAGCTTTCTTT.

V usage is TRBV5-1 and J usage is TRBJ1-6; 9 bases map to TRBD1. The J segment lost 10 bases and the V segment lost 6 bases, leaving 17 bases of the junction unmatched. The CDR3 is 17 amino acids. Looked up from germline, CDR1 is SGHRS and CDR2 is YFSETQ. The CDR3 DNA follows: TGCGCCAGCAAACCCTCGTTCTACCGGGACAGGGACTCACCCCTCCACTTT. It is translated as CASKPSFYRDRDSPLHF.

This clonotype was counted many times. V usage is TRBV7-9 and J usage is TRBJ2-5, with no clear D. The CDR3 totals 16 residues. Germline assignment: CDR1 SEHNR and CDR2 FQNEAQ (reference sequence). Trimming removed 1 base from V and 0 bases from J, with 12 bases in between. The CDR3 DNA is TGTGCCAGCAGCTTAGACTCGACTCCGTACCAAGAGACCCAGTACTTC. Its translation is CASSLDSTPYQETQYF. Full variable domain (outside the CDR3, taken from reference TRBV7-9 and TRBJ2-5): DTGVSQNPRHKITKRGQNVTFRCDPISEHNRLYWYRQTLGQGPEFLTYFQNEAQLEKSRLLSDRFSAERPKGSFSTLEIQRTEQGDSAMYLCASSLDSTPYQETQYFGPGTRLLVL.

This clonotype was counted a few times. CDR3 DNA sequence: TGCGCCAGCAGCCAAGACGTACAGGGGGCGGGCTACGAGCAGTACTTC. This translates into CASSQDVQGAGYEQYF. The V gene is TRBV4-1, the J gene TRBJ2-7, with TRBD1 identical over 9 bases. Germline CDR1 reads MGHRA; CDR2 reads YSYEKL. The CDR3 runs to 16 residues. V lost 0 bases and J lost 3; bases outside the gene matches: 6.

This clonotype came up many times. The J gene is TRBJ2-1, the V gene TRBV19, with 10 bases aligning to TRBD2. This CDR3 has 16 residues. The germline V gene has CDR1 LNHDA and CDR2 SQIVND (reference sequence). V lost 9 bases and J lost 4; bases outside the gene matches: 12. The CDR3 loop is CARNPPTSGSYNEQFF. The CDR3 region has the DNA TGTGCCAGAAACCCCCCGACTAGCGGGTCGTACAATGAGCAGTTCTTC.

This clonotype was seen at least ten times. V and J are TRBV20-1 and TRBJ1-5; the D is unclear. This CDR3 is 14 amino acids long. V lost 3 bases to trimming and J lost 5 bases, with 14 bases between them. Germline V gives CDR1 DFQATT, CDR2 SNEGSKA (reference sequence). For the CDR3, the DNA is TGCAGTGCTAGGGCTCCAAACGGGGATCAGCCCCAGCATTTT. It translates to CSARAPNGDQPQHF.

V is TRBV28 and J is TRBJ2-6; D perhaps matches TRBD1 (5 bases). Looked up from germline, CDR1 is MDHEN and CDR2 is SYDVKM. This CDR3 has 21 residues. V lost 5 bases to trimming and J lost 3 bases, with 29 bases between them. CDR3 residues: CASSPPWGAKGLDGGANVLTF. Here the CDR3 DNA reads TGTGCCAGCAGTCCTCCGTGGGGCGCGAAAGGTTTGGATGGTGGGGCCAACGTCCTGACTTTC.

This clonotype was observed many times. This chain's CDR3 is CAWSVTRARGYTF. CDR3 in DNA: TGTGCCTGGAGTGTAACCAGGGCTCGGGGCTACACCTTC. The chain uses TRBV30 and TRBJ1-2; D is perhaps TRBD1 (5 bases). Trimming left V 0 bases short and J 8 bases short, with 13 bases between. Germline V gene lookup returns CDR1 GTSNPN and CDR2 SVGIG (reference sequence). The CDR3 length is 13 residues.

This clonotype was found many times. The chain has TRBV3-1 and TRBJ2-1, with D hard to call. Germline lookup yields CDR1 LGHDT and CDR2 YNNKEL (reference sequence). Trimming shortened V by 0 bases and J by 6 bases, and 12 bases separated the two germline ends. This CDR3 comprises 15 residues. CDR3 DNA sequence: TGTGCCAGCAGCCAAGATGCCCTAGTTGGCAATGAGCAGTTCTTC. This translates into CASSQDALVGNEQFF.

The chain carries TRBV12-3 or TRBV12-4 and TRBJ2-3, with D uncertain. V shed 3 bases and J shed 14 bases, with 12 bases lying between them. CDR3 length equals 11 residues. As DNA, the CDR3 is TGTGCCAGCAGTTTTGGCAGGCAGCCGTATTTT. Translating it yields CASSFGRQPYF.

This clonotype was recorded a few times. V is TRBV3-1 and J is TRBJ2-1; TRBD2 might be the D (5 bases). V lost 1 base, J lost 10 bases, and 8 bases lay in between. The CDR3 totals 12 residues. The germline V gene has CDR1 LGHDT and CDR2 YNNKEL (reference sequence). CDR3 DNA sequence: TGTGCCAGCAGCCAAGGGGTAGCGGAGCAGTTCTTC. This encodes CASSQGVAEQFF.

This clonotype has a count of ten or more. The rearrangement links TRBV19 to TRBJ1-1, with D unclear. V lost 7 bases and J lost 0, with 21 bases in between. The length of the CDR3 is 17 residues. The V gene's germline CDR1 is LNHDA and CDR2 SQIVND (reference sequence). CDR3 nucleotides: TGTGCCAGTAAACGGACTCCCATAGGAGGGTTGAACACTGAAGCTTTCTTT. Translating gives CASKRTPIGGLNTEAFF.

This clonotype was observed at least ten times. The genes are TRBV6-1 and TRBJ2-1; no reliable D call. The CDR3 sequence is 16 residues long. Germline-derived CDR1 and CDR2 are MNHNS and SASEGT. Trimming stripped 1 base from V and 3 bases from J, with 13 bases between. In DNA form, the CDR3 reads TGTGCCAGCAGTGAAGGAGCCGGTAATCTCTACAATGAGCAGTTCTTC. Its translation is CASSEGAGNLYNEQFF.

At least ten counts were recorded for this clonotype. The V and J genes are TRBV5-1 and TRBJ2-3, with 13 bases matching TRBD2. The J segment lost 4 bases and the V segment lost 5 bases, leaving 1 base of the junction unmatched. CDR1 and CDR2 (germline): SGHRS, YFSETQ. CDR3 length: 14 amino acids. For the CDR3, the DNA is TGCGCCAGCAGTACTAGCGGGAGGGCAGATACGCAGTATTTT. Translated, it gives CASSTSGRADTQYF.